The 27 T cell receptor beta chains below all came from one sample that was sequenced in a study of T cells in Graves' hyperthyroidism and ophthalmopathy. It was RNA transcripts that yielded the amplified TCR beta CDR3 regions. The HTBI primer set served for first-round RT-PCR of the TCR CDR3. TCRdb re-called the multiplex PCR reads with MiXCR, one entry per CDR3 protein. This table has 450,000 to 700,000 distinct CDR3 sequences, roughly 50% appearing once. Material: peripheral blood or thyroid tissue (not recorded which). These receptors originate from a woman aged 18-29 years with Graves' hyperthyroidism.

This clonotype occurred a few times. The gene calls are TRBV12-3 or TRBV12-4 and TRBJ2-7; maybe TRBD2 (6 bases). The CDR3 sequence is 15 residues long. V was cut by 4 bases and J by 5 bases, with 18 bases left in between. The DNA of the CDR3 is TGTGCCAGCAGTTACACTAGGAGGGGCGACGACGAGCAGTACTTC. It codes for CASSYTRRGDDEQYF.

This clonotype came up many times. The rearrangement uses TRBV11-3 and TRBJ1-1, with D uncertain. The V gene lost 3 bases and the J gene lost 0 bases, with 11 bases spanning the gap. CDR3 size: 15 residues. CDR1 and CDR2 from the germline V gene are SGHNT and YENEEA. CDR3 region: CASSLPGLMNTEAFF. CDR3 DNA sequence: TGTGCCAGCAGCTTGCCGGGCCTCATGAACACTGAAGCTTTCTTT.

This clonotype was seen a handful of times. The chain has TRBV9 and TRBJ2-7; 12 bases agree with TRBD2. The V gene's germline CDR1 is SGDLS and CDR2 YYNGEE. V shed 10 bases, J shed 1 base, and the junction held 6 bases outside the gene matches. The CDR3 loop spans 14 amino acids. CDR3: CASRTSGKSYEQYF. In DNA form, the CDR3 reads TGTGCCTCAAGGACTAGCGGGAAGTCCTACGAGCAGTACTTC.

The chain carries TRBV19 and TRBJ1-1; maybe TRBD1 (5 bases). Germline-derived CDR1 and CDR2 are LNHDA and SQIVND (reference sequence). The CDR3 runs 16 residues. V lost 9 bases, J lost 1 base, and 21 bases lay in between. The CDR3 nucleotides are TGTGCCAGCAGCTTGGCGTCCGACAGCCCGAACACTGAAGCTTTCTTT. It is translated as CASSLASDSPNTEAFF. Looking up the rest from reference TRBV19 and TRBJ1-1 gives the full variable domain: DGGITQSPKYLFRKEGQNVTLSCEQNLNHDAMYWYRQDPGQGLRLIYYSQIVNDFQKGDIAEGYSVSREKKESFPLTVTSAQKNPTAFYLCASSLASDSPNTEAFFGQGTRLTVV.

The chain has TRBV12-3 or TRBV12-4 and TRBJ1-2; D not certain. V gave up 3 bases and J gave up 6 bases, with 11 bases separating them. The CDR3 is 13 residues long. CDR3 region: CASSLGVADGYTF. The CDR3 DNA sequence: TGTGCCAGCAGTTTGGGAGTGGCCGATGGCTACACCTTC.

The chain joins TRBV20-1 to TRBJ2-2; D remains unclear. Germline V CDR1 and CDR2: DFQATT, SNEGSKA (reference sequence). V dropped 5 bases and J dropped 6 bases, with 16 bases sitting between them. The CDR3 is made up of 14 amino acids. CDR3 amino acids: CSAQGRFKSGELFF. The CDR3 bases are TGCAGTGCTCAAGGGCGTTTTAAGTCCGGGGAGCTGTTTTTT.

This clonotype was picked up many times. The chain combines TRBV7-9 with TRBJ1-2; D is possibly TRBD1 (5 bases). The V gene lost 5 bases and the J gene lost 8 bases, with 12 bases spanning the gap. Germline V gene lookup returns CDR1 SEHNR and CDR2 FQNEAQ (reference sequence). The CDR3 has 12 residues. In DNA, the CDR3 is TGTGCCAGCAGCCATGCAGGGCAGGGCTACACCTTC. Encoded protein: CASSHAGQGYTF.

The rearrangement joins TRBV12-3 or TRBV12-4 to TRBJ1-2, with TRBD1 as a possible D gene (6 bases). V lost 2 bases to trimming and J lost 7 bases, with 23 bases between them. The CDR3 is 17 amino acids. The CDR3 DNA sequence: TGTGCCAGCAGTTTAAGATACCCAACGGGACACAGAGCTGGCTACACCTTC. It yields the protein CASSLRYPTGHRAGYTF.

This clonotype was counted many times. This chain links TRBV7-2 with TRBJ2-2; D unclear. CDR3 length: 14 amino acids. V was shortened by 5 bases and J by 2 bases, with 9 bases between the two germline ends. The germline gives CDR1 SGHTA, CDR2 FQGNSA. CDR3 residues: CASSPVGNTGELFF. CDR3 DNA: TGTGCCAGCAGCCCGGTCGGCAACACCGGGGAGCTGTTTTTT.

CDR3 bases: TGTGCCAGTACTAGGAAGGAAAAACTGTTTTTT. Translating it yields CASTRKEKLFF. This chain joins TRBV19 and TRBJ1-4; D is unresolved. With 7 bases removed from V and 8 bases from J, the gap between germline ends came to 8 bases. There are 11 residues in the CDR3. Germline V gene lookup returns CDR1 LNHDA and CDR2 SQIVND (reference sequence). Based on the CDR3 plus reference TRBV19 and TRBJ1-4, the full variable domain is DGGITQSPKYLFRKEGQNVTLSCEQNLNHDAMYWYRQDPGQGLRLIYYSQIVNDFQKGDIAEGYSVSREKKESFPLTVTSAQKNPTAFYLCASTRKEKLFFGSGTQLSVL.

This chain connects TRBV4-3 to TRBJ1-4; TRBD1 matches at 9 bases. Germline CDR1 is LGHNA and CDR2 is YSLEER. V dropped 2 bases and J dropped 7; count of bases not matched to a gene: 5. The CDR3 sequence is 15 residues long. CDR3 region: CASSQMGQGGEKLFF. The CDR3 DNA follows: TGCGCCAGCAGCCAAATGGGACAGGGAGGTGAAAAACTGTTTTTT.

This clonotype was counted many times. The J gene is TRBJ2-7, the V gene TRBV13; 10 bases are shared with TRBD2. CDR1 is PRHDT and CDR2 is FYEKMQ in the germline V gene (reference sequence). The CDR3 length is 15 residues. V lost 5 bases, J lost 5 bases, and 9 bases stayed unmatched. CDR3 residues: CASSLRLAGINEQYF. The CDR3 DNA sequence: TGTGCCAGCAGCCTCCGACTAGCGGGTATCAACGAGCAGTACTTC.

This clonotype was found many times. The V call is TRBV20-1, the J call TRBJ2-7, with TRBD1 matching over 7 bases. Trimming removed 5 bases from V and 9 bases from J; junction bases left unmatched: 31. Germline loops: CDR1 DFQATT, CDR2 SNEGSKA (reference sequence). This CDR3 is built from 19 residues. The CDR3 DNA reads TGCAGTGCTCGGACAGGAAGTAGCGCCCCGATACGAGTACTTTATGGGCAGTACTTC. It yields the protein CSARTGSSAPIRVLYGQYF.

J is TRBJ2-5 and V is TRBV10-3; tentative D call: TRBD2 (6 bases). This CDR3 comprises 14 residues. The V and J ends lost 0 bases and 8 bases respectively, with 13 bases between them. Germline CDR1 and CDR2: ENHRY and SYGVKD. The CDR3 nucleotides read TGTGCCATCAGTGAGTCGGGAGGACCCTCAACCCAGTACTTC. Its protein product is CAISESGGPSTQYF.

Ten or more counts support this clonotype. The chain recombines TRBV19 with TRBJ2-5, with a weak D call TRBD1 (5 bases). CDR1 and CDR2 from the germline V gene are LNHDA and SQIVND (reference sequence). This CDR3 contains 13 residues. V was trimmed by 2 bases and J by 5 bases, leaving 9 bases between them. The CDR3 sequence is CASSIRQQETQYF. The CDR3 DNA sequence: TGTGCCAGTAGTATAAGACAGCAGGAGACCCAGTACTTC.

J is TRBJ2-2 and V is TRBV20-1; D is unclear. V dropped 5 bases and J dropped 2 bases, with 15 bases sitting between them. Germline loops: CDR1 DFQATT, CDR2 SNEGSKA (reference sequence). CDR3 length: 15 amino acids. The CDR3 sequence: CSAPAQTPNTGELFF. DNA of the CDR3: TGCAGTGCTCCTGCTCAGACCCCCAACACCGGGGAGCTGTTTTTT.

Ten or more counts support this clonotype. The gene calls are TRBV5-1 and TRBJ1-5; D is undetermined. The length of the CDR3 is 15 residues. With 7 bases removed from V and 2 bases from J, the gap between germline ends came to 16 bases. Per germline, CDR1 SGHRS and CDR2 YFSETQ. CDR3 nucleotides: TGCGCCAGCTCCCCCCTGGAGGGCCGCAATCAGCCCCAGCATTTT. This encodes CASSPLEGRNQPQHF.

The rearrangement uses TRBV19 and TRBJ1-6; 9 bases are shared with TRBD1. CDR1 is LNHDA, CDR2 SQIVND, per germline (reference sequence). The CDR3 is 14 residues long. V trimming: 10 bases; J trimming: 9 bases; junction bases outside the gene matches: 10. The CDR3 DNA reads TGTGCCACGGAGGGACAGGGATACGGTTCACCCCTCCACTTT. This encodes CATEGQGYGSPLHF.

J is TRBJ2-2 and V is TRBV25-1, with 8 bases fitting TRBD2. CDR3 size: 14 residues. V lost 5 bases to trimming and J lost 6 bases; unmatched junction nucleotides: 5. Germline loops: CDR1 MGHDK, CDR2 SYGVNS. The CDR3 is CASSKRESPGELFF. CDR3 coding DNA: TGTGCCAGCAGTAAGCGGGAGAGTCCCGGGGAGCTGTTTTTT.

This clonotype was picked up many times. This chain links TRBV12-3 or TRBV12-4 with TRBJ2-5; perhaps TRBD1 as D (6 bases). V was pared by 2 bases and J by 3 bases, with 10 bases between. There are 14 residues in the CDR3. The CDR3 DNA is TGTGCCAGCAGTTTATCCGGGACAAAAGAGACCCAGTACTTC. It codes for CASSLSGTKETQYF.

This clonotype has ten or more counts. The CDR3 loop is CASSLASGVIVEQYF. The DNA of the CDR3 is TGCGCCAGCAGCTTGGCCTCAGGGGTGATCGTTGAGCAGTACTTC. This sequence joins TRBV5-1 and TRBJ2-7, with a possible D match to TRBD1 (6 bases). Germline loops: CDR1 SGHRS, CDR2 YFSETQ. The CDR3 extends over 15 amino acids. V dropped 0 bases and J dropped 7 bases, with 17 bases sitting between them.

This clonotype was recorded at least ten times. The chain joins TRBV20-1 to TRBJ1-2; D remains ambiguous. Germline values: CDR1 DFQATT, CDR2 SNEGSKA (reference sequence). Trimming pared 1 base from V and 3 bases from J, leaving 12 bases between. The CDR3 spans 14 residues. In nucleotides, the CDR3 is TGCAGTGCTAGAGGCGCCGGAGGACACTATGGCTACACCTTC. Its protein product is CSARGAGGHYGYTF.

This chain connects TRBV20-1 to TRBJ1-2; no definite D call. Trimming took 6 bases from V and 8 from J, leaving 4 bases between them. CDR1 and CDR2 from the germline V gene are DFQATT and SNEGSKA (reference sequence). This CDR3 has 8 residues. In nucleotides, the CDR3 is TGCAGTGCAGGGGGCTACACCTTC. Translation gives CSAGGYTF.

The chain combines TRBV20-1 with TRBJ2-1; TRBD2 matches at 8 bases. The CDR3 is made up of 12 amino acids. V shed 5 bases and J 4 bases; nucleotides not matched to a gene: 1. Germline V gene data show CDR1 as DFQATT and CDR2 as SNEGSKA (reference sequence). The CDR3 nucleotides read TGCAGTGCTCAGCGGGAGTACAATGAGCAGTTCTTC. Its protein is CSAQREYNEQFF.

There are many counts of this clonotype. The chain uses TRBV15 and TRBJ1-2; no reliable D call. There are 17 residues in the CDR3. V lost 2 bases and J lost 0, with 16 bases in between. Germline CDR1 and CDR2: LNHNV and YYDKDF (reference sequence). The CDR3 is CATSRRGGSTANYGYTF. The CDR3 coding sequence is TGTGCCACCAGCAGAAGAGGAGGGTCCACTGCTAACTATGGCTACACCTTC. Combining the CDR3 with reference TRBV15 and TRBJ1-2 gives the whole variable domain DAMVIQNPRYQVTQFGKPVTLSCSQTLNHNVMYWYQQKSSQAPKLLFHYYDKDFNNEADTPDNFQSRRPNTSFCFLDIRSPGLGDTAMYLCATSRRGGSTANYGYTFGSGTRLTVV.

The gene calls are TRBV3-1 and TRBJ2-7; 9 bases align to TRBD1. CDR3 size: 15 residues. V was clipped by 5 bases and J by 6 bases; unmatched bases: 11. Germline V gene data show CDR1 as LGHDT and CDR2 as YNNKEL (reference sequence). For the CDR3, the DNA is TGTGCCAGCAGCTCAACCGGGACAGGGTGGCGCGAGCAGTACTTC. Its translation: CASSSTGTGWREQYF.

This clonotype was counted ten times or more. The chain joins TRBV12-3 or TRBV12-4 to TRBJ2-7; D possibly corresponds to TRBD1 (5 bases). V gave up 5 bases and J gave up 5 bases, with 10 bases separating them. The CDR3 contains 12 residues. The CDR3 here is CASSPGYDEQYF. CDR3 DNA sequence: TGTGCCAGCAGTCCAGGGTACGACGAGCAGTACTTC.